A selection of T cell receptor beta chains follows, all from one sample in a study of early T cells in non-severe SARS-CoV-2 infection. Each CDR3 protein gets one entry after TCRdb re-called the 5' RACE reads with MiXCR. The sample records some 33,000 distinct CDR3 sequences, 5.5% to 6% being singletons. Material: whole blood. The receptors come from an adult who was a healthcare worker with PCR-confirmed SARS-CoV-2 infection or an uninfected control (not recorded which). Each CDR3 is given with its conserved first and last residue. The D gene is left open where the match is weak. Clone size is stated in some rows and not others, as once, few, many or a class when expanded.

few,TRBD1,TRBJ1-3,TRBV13,TGTGCCAGCAGCACAGGACAGGGAAGCTCTGGAAACACCATATATTTT,CASSTGQGSSGNTIYF
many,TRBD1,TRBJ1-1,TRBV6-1,TGTGCCAGCAGTGGGGGGACAGGGAGCACTGAAGCTTTCTTT,CASSGGTGSTEAFF
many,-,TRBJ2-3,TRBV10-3,TGTGCCATCAGTGAGTCGAAGGGGAGTAGCACAGATACGCAGTATTTT,CAISESKGSSTDTQYF
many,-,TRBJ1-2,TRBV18,TGTGCCAGCTCACCACGGGTTGAGGGGTCTCTCCCCTTC,CASSPRVEGSLPF
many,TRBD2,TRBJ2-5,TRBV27,TGTGCCAGCAGTCCCCTAGCGGGGGGTCAAGAGACCCAGTACTTC,CASSPLAGGQETQYF
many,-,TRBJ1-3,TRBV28,TGTGCCAGCAGCACACAGAGCTCTGGAAACACCATATATTTT,CASSTQSSGNTIYF
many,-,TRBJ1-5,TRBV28,TGTGCCAGCAGTTTTACCCAGGGTCGGGGCGATCAGCCCCAGCATTTT,CASSFTQGRGDQPQHF
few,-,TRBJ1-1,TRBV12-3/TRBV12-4,TGTGCCAGCAGCCCCGACACGGGGAGGGACACTGAAGCTTTCTTT,CASSPDTGRDTEAFF
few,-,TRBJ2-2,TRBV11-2,TGTGCCAGCAGCGTAGTGGACACCGGGGAGCTGTTTTTT,CASSVVDTGELFF
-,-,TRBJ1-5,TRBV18,TGTGCCAGCTCAGATCAGGGTACCAATCAGCCCCAGCATTTT,CASSDQGTNQPQHF
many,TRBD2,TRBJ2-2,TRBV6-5,TGTGCCAGCACGGGACTAGCGGGGACCGGGGAGCTGTTTTTT,CASTGLAGTGELFF
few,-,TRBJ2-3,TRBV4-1,TGCGCCAGGCCCAAAGGGGGGGACAAAGTTCGCACAGATACGCAGTATTTT,CARPKGGDKVRTDTQYF
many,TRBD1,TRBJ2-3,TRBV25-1,TGTGCCAGCGCCGACAGGGATGCGCAGTATTTT,CASADRDAQYF
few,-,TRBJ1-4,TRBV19,TGTGCCAGTAGTATAACAGGTTGGGATCTTAATGAAAAACTGTTTTTT,CASSITGWDLNEKLFF
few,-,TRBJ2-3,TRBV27,TGTGCCAGCAGTTTAACGGACCCCCGGCAGGATACGCAGTATTTT,CASSLTDPRQDTQYF
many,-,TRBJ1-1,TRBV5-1,TGCGCCAGCAGCTTGACCGGGGCTGAAACTGAAGCTTTCTTT,CASSLTGAETEAFF
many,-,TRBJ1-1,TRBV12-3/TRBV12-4,TGTGCCAGCAGAGCGTGGGAGTTGGACACTGAAGCTTTCTTT,CASRAWELDTEAFF
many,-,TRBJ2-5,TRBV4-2,TGTGCCAGCAGCCAAGATAGCAAGGGCGGCCAAGAGACCCAGTACTTC,CASSQDSKGGQETQYF
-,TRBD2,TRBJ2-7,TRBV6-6,TGTGCCAGCAGTTACTCGGCTAGCGGGGGCCTCTACGAGCAGTACTTC,CASSYSASGGLYEQYF
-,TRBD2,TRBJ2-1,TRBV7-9,TGTGCCAGCAGCTTAGTCCTAGCGGGGGGTAATGAGCAGTTCTTC,CASSLVLAGGNEQFF
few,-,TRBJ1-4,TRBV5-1,TGCGCCAGCAGTTTGCGGGACCTAGGACGGACTAATGAAAAACTGTTTTTT,CASSLRDLGRTNEKLFF
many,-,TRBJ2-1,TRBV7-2,TGTGCCAGCAGCCACAGGCTACCCTCCTACAATGAGCAGTTCTTC,CASSHRLPSYNEQFF
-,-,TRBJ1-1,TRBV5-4,TGTGCCAGCAGCACCGCACAGGGTAGTGGTGAAGCTTTCTTT,CASSTAQGSGEAFF
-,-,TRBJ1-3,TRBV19,TGTGCCAGTAGCGTACAGGGCATCGTATGGAACACCATATATTTT,CASSVQGIVWNTIYF
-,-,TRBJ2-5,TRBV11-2,TGTGCCAGCAGCTTAGCCTCGGCAGGCCAAGAGACCCAGTACTTC,CASSLASAGQETQYF
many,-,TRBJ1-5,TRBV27,TGTGCCAGCAGCCTTGAGGACAATCAGCCCCAGCATTTT,CASSLEDNQPQHF
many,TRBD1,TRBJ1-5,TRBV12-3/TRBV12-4,TGTGCCAGCAGTACAGGGGAGGGTCAGCCCCAGCATTTT,CASSTGEGQPQHF
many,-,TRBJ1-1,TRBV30,TGTGCCTGGAACCGGGGGAACACTGAAGCTTTCTTT,CAWNRGNTEAFF
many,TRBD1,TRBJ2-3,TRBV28,TGTGCCAGCAAAAAACAGGGGGCAGATACGCAGTATTTT,CASKKQGADTQYF
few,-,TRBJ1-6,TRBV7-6,TGTGCCAGCAGGCCCACAACTAACTCACCCCTCCACTTT,CASRPTTNSPLHF
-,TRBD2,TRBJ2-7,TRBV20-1,TGCAGTGCCCGCCCGGGACTAGCGTTTCGCAGCGCCGAGCAGTACTTC,CSARPGLAFRSAEQYF
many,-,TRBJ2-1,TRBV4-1,TGCGCCAGCAGCCAAGGCGGGGTTTCCTACAATGAGCAGTTCTTC,CASSQGGVSYNEQFF
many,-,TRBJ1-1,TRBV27,TGTGCCAGCAGTTTGGCGCGGGTGAACACTGAAGCTTTCTTT,CASSLARVNTEAFF
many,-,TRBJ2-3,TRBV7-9,TGTGCCAGCAGCTCAGGGGTCAGCGCGCAGTATTTT,CASSSGVSAQYF
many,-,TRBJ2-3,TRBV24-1,TGTGCCACCAGTGATTTCCAGGGTCCCACAGATACGCAGTATTTT,CATSDFQGPTDTQYF
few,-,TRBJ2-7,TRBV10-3,TGTGCCATCACCGGGGGACCATACTACGAGCAGTACTTC,CAITGGPYYEQYF
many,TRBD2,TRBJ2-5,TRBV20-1,TGCAGTGCTAGAGGGGAGACTAGCGGGGGATCTGAGGGTGAGACCCAGTACTTC,CSARGETSGGSEGETQYF
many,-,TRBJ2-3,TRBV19,TGTGCCAGTAGTAAAGGGACATTGGCTAGCACAGATACGCAGTATTTT,CASSKGTLASTDTQYF
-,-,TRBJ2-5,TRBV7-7,TGTGCCAGCAGCTTAACCGGTTTAAAGACCCAGTACTTC,CASSLTGLKTQYF